The 16 T cell receptor beta chains presented below share a single source sample, sequenced in a study of post-analysis software for immune sequencing data. Points from the study as a whole: In patients, TRBV5-6, TRBV5-1 and TRBV20-1 belonged to roughly five TRBV segments found more frequently than in controls.

No antigens are known for them. The library was made from cDNA and included unique molecular identifiers. Using its own MiXCR run on the PCR reads, TCRdb lists one record per CDR3 protein. The data show fewer than 850,000 distinct CDR3 sequences, roughly 27% seen once. The material sequenced was blood. Receptor source: a girl aged 10 to 17 with multiple sclerosis.

There are a few counts of this clonotype. This chain uses TRBV5-5 with TRBJ1-4; D unresolved. The germline V gene encodes CDR1 SGHKS and CDR2 YYEKEE (reference sequence). Trimming cost V 1 base and J 5 bases, with 12 bases left between them. The CDR3 has 15 residues. The CDR3 protein is CASSLWGNGNEKLFF. The DNA of the CDR3 is TGTGCCAGCAGCTTGTGGGGTAACGGAAATGAAAAACTGTTTTTT.

V is TRBV9 and J is TRBJ2-1; 8 nucleotides align to TRBD2. The ends lost 4 bases at V and 8 bases at J; junction bases unmatched: 11. This CDR3 contains 15 residues. Germline-derived CDR1 and CDR2 are SGDLS and YYNGEE. This CDR3 is CASSPRSSGVDEQFF. The DNA of the CDR3 is TGTGCCAGCAGCCCCCGTAGTAGCGGGGTCGATGAGCAGTTCTTC.

This clonotype has just a few counts. The chain is built from TRBV24-1 and TRBJ2-1; either TRBD1 or TRBD2 may supply D (5 bases each). V lost 0 bases, J lost 2 bases, and 16 bases lay in between. The CDR3 spans 18 residues. Germline CDR1 and CDR2: KGHDR and SFDVKD. CDR3 amino acids: CATSDLGGDKLTYNEQFF. The CDR3 DNA reads TGTGCCACCAGTGATTTGGGGGGTGACAAGTTGACCTACAATGAGCAGTTCTTC.

This clonotype was seen a few times. The rearrangement joins TRBV28 to TRBJ1-2; D unresolved. CDR3 length: 14 residues. V was clipped by 9 bases and J by 7 bases, with 21 bases between them. Germline loops: CDR1 MDHEN, CDR2 SYDVKM. CDR3: CASRTGPAVGGYTF. The CDR3 region has the DNA TGTGCCAGTCGTACCGGGCCGGCCGTTGGTGGCTACACCTTC.

This chain joins TRBV5-1 and TRBJ1-2; 8 positions agree with TRBD1. The CDR3 totals 15 residues. The V gene's germline CDR1 is SGHRS and CDR2 YFSETQ. With 1 base clipped from V and 2 bases from J, the junction kept 4 bases outside the gene matches. CDR3 amino acids: CASSLRTGRNYGYTF. CDR3 bases: TGCGCCAGCAGCTTGCGGACAGGGCGAAACTATGGCTACACCTTC.

This clonotype was counted between two and nine times. This chain joins TRBV6-5 and TRBJ1-2, with TRBD1 identical over 7 bases. CDR1 is MNHEY, CDR2 SVGAGI, per germline. V shed 6 bases and J 3 bases; nucleotides not matched to a gene: 10. The CDR3 runs to 15 residues. The CDR3 region is CASSVDRDTYYGYTF. The CDR3 nucleotides read TGTGCCAGCAGCGTCGACAGGGATACATACTATGGCTACACCTTC.

This clonotype has a handful of counts. V and J are TRBV9 and TRBJ1-4; D gene ambiguous. Germline loops: CDR1 SGDLS, CDR2 YYNGEE. V lost 0 bases to trimming and J lost 4 bases, with 7 bases between them. The CDR3 extends over 14 amino acids. CDR3 region: CASSVEGGNEKLFF. In nucleotides, the CDR3 is TGTGCCAGCAGCGTAGAGGGCGGTAATGAAAAACTGTTTTTT.

This rearrangement joins TRBV20-1 to TRBJ2-7; 7 nucleotides match TRBD2. V gave up 1 base and J gave up 5 bases; unmatched junction bases: 8. Germline V gives CDR1 DFQATT, CDR2 SNEGSKA (reference sequence). The CDR3 has 14 amino acids. CDR3 sequence: CSARVAGEAHEQYF. CDR3 bases: TGCAGTGCTAGAGTGGCGGGAGAAGCCCACGAGCAGTACTTC.

The chain is built from TRBV4-3 and TRBJ2-1, with D tentatively TRBD1 (5 bases). The V gene's germline CDR1 is LGHNA and CDR2 YSLEER. This CDR3 is built from 15 residues. Trimming left V 0 bases short and J 5 bases short, with 11 bases between. CDR3 DNA: TGCGCCAGCAGCCAAGATTGGGGCAGAGACAATGAGCAGTTCTTC. Amino acid sequence: CASSQDWGRDNEQFF.

The table lists this clonotype with a few counts. CDR3 amino acids: CSAPSPASGSDEQYF. The DNA for the CDR3 is TGCAGTGCTCCCTCCCCCGCTAGCGGGAGCGACGAGCAGTACTTC. The chain joins TRBV20-1 to TRBJ2-7; 10 bases are a match to TRBD2. Looked up from germline, CDR1 is DFQATT and CDR2 is SNEGSKA (reference sequence). CDR3 length equals 15 residues. Trimming removed 5 bases from V and 5 bases from J; junction bases left unmatched: 12.

In its sample, this clonotype was seen a few times. V usage is TRBV10-3 and J usage is TRBJ2-3; TRBD2 is a possible D gene (6 bases). Trimming removed 7 bases at V and 0 bases at J, with 11 bases between. The CDR3 extends over 14 amino acids. CDR1 ENHRY and CDR2 SYGVKD come from the germline V gene. In nucleotides, the CDR3 is TGTGCCATCAACCCGGGGGATAGCACAGATACGCAGTATTTT. It translates to CAINPGDSTDTQYF.

This chain links TRBV29-1 with TRBJ2-3; D ambiguous. Germline V gene data show CDR1 as SQVTM and CDR2 as ANQGSEA. The V end was cut by 8 bases, the J end by 3 bases, with 18 bases between. There are 14 residues in the CDR3. The CDR3 spells CSTAKGAITDTQYF. The CDR3 region has the DNA TGCAGCACCGCCAAGGGCGCGATAACAGATACGCAGTATTTT.

The chain joins TRBV28 to TRBJ2-7; D is uncertain. The CDR3 sequence is 13 residues long. The germline V gene has CDR1 MDHEN and CDR2 SYDVKM. The ends were cut back, 4 bases at V and 2 bases at J, with 9 bases in the middle. This chain's CDR3 is CASSSPSTYEQYF. The CDR3 DNA is TGTGCCAGCAGTTCACCCAGCACCTACGAGCAGTACTTC.

V is TRBV10-3 and J is TRBJ2-1, with D maybe TRBD2 (6 bases). V was trimmed by 8 bases and J by 7 bases, leaving 12 bases between them. CDR1 is ENHRY, CDR2 SYGVKD, per germline. The CDR3 is 12 residues long. CDR3 residues: CAIGSGDNEQFF. CDR3 coding DNA: TGTGCCATCGGGTCGGGGGATAATGAGCAGTTCTTC.

Notes on this clonotype: Since a much larger clone is just one base distant, this may be a read error. The rearrangement uses TRBV6-6 and TRBJ2-3, with D perhaps matching TRBD2 (5 bases). Germline-derived CDR1 and CDR2 are MNHNY and SVGAGI (reference sequence). The CDR3 spans 15 residues. CDR3 nucleotide sequence: TGTGCCGGCAGCTTCAGCGGTGCTAGCACAGATACGCAGTATTTT. This gives the protein CAGSFSGASTDTQYF.

This clonotype was observed a few times. The gene calls are TRBV7-7 and TRBJ2-1, with 13 bases aligning to TRBD2. Per the germline V gene, CDR1 is SSHAT and CDR2 is FNYEAQ (reference sequence). CDR3 length: 16 residues. The V segment lost 5 bases and the J segment 7 bases; nucleotides outside the gene matches: 8. This CDR3 reads CASSKAVGLAGNEQFF. In DNA, the CDR3 is TGTGCCAGCAGCAAAGCAGTGGGACTAGCGGGGAATGAGCAGTTCTTC.